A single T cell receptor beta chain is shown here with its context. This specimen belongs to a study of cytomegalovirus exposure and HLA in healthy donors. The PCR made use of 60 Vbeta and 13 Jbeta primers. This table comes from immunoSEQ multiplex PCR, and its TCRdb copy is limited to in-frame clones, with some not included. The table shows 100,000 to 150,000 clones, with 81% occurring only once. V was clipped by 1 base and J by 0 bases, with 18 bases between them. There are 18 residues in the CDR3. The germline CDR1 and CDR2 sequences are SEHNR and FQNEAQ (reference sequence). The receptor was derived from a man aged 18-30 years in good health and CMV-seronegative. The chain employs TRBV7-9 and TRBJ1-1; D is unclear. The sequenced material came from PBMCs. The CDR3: CASSLGPPGYTLNTEAFF. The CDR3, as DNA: TGTGCCAGCAGCTTAGGACCCCCGGGTTACACCCTGAACACTGAAGCTTTCTTT. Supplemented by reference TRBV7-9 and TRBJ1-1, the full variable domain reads DTGVSQNPRHKITKRGQNVTFRCDPISEHNRLYWYRQTLGQGPEFLTYFQNEAQLEKSRLLSDRFSAERPKGSFSTLEIQRTEQGDSAMYLCASSLGPPGYTLNTEAFFGQGTRLTVV.